Below, 3 T cell receptor beta chains from the same sample are listed, as sequenced in a study. TCRdb redid the calling of the 5' RACE reads with MiXCR, one entry per CDR3 protein. Of several thousand distinct CDR3 sequences in the sample, roughly 59% are singletons; the top ten hold around 10%. Sequencing was done on a sample of naive CD4+ T cells sorted from blood. Subset specified: naive CD4+ T cells, CD4+CD45RA+CD25-. The receptor source for this set is a female donor with breast cancer.

The chain recombines TRBV6-2 or TRBV6-3 with TRBJ1-5; possible D gene TRBD1, 6 bases. Germline V gene lookup returns CDR1 MNHEY and CDR2 SVGEGT. V was shortened by 2 bases and J by 2 bases, with 16 bases between the two germline ends. The CDR3 has 17 amino acids. DNA for the CDR3: TGTGCCAGCAGTTACCGGGGGGCGCGATCCGGCAATCAGCCCCAGCATTTT. It yields the protein CASSYRGARSGNQPQHF.

J is TRBJ2-2 and V is TRBV20-1; D is unresolved. Trimming shortened V by 2 bases and J by 4 bases, and 17 bases separated the two germline ends. The CDR3 spans 16 residues. CDR1 and CDR2 from the germline V gene are DFQATT and SNEGSKA (reference sequence). CDR3 sequence: CSARPSGPRVTGELFF. In DNA, the CDR3 is TGCAGTGCTAGACCCTCCGGCCCCCGTGTCACCGGGGAGCTGTTTTTT.

The chain joins TRBV9 to TRBJ2-1, with D unresolved. The CDR3 has 14 residues. Deletions cut 2 bases from V and 6 bases from J, with 12 bases between. The germline V gene encodes CDR1 SGDLS and CDR2 YYNGEE. The CDR3 bases are TGTGCCAGCAGCGTCTCCCTTACTTCCAATGAGCAGTTCTTC. Translation: CASSVSLTSNEQFF.